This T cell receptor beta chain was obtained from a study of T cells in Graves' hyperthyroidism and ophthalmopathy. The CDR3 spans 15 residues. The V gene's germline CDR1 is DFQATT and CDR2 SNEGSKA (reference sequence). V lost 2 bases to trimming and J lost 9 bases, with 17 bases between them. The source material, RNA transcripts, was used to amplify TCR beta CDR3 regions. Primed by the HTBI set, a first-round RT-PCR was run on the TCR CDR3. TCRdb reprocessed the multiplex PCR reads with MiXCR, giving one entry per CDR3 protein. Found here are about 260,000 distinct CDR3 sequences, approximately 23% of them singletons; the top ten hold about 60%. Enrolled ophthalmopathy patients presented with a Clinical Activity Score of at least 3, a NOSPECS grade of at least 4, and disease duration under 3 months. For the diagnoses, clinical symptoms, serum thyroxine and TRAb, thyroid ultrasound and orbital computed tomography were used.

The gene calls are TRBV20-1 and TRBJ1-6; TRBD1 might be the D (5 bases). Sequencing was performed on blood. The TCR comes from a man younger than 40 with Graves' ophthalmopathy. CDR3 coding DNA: TGCAGTGCTAGACCCGCCGGGGGGACGCGTTCACCCCTCCACTTT. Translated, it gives CSARPAGGTRSPLHF.